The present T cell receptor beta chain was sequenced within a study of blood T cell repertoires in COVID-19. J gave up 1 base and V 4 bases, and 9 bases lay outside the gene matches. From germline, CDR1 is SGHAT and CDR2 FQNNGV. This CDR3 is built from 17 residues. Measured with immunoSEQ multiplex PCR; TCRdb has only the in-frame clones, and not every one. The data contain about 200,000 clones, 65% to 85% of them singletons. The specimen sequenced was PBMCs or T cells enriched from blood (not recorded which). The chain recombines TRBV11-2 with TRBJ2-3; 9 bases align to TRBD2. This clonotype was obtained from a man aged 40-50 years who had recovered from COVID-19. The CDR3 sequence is CASSYVAGGTRTDTQYF. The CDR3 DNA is TGTGCCAGCAGCTACGTTGCGGGGGGGACCCGCACAGATACGCAGTATTTT. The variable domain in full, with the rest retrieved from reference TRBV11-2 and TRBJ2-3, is EAGVAQSPRYKIIEKRQSVAFWCNPISGHATLYWYQQILGQGPKLLIQFQNNGVVDDSQLPKDRFSAERLKGVDSTLKIQPAKLEDSAVYLCASSYVAGGTRTDTQYFGPGTRLTVL.